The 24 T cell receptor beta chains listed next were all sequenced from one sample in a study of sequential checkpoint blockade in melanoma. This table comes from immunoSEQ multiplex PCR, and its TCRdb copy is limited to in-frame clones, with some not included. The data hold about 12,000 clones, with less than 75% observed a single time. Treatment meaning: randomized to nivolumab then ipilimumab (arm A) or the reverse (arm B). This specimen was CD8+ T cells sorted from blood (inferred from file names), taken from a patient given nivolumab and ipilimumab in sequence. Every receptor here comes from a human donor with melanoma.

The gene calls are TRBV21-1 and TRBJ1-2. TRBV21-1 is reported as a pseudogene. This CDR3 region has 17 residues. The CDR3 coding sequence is TGTGCCAGCAGCAAACGTAAGGGACTCAAAGTTAACTATGGCTACACCTTC. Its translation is CASSKRKGLKVNYGYTF.

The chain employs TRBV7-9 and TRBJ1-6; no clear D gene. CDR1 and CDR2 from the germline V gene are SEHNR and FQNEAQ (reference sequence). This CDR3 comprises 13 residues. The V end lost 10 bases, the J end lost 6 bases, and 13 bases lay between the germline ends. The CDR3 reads CATGLSGNSPLHF. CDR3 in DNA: TGTGCCACCGGACTTTCCGGTAATTCACCCCTCCACTTT.

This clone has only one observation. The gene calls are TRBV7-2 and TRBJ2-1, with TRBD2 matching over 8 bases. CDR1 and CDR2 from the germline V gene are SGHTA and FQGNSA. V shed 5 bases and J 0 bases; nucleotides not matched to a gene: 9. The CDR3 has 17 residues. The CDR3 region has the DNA TGTGCCAGCAGCAGGTTCTCCGGGACTAGCTCCTACAATGAGCAGTTCTTC. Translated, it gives CASSRFSGTSSYNEQFF.

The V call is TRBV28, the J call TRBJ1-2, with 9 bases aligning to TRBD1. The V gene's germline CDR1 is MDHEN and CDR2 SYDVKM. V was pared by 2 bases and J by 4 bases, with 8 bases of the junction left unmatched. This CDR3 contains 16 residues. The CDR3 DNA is TGTGCCAGCAGTTTAGACAGGGGGTTGAGTTTCTATGGCTACACCTTC. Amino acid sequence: CASSLDRGLSFYGYTF.

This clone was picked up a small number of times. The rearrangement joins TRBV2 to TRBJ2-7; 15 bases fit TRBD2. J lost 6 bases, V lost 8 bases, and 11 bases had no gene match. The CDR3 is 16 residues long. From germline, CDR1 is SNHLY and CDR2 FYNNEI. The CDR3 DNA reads TGTGCCAGCGAGGGACTAGCGGGGGGTCTCCCCCGCGAGCAGTACTTC. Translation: CASEGLAGGLPREQYF.

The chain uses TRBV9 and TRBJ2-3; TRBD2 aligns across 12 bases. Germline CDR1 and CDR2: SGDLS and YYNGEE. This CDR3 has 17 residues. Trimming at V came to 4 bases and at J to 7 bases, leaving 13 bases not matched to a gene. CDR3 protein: CASSLRPLAGGLNTQYF. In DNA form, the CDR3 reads TGTGCCAGCAGCCTAAGACCCCTAGCGGGAGGGTTGAATACGCAGTATTTT.

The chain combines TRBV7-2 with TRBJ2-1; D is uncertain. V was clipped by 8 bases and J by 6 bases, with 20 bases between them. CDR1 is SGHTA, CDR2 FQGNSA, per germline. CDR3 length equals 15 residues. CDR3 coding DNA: TGTGCCAGCCGCTCCGGTGGTTACTTGGTCAATGAGCAGTTCTTC. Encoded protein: CASRSGGYLVNEQFF.

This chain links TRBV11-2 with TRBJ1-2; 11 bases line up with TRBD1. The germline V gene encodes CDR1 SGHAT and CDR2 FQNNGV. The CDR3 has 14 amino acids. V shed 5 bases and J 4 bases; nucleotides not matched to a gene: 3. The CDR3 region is CASSPGQGAYGYTF. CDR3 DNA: TGTGCCAGCAGCCCCGGACAGGGGGCCTATGGCTACACCTTC.

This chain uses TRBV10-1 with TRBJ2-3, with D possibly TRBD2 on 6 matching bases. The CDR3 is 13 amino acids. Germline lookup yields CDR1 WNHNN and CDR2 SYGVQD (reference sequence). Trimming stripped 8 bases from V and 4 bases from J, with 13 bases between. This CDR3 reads CASGTVLSDTQYF. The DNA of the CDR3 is TGCGCCAGCGGGACTGTTTTATCAGATACGCAGTATTTT.

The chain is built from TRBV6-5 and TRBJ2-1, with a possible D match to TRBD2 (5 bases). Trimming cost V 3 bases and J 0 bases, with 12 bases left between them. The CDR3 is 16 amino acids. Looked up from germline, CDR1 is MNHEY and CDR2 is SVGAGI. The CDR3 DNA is TGTGCCAGCAGTTATTCGGTTGGGAGCTCCTACAATGAGCAGTTCTTC. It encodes CASSYSVGSSYNEQFF.

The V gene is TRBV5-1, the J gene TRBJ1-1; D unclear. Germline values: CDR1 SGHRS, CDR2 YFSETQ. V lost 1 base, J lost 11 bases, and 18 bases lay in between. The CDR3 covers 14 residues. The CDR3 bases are TGCGCCAGCAGCTTGTTGGGAGGACCCCCCATGGCTTTCTTT. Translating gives CASSLLGGPPMAFF.

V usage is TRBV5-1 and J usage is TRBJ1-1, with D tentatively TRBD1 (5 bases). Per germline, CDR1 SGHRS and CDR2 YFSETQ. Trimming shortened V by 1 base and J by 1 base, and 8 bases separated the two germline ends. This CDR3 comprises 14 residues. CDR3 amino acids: CASSLSGQNTEAFF. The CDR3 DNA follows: TGCGCCAGCAGCTTGAGTGGACAGAACACTGAAGCTTTCTTT.

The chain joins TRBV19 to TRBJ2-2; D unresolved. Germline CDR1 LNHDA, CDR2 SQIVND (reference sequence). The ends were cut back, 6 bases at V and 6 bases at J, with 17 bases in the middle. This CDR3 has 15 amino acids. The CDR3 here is CASRVSLHFAGELFF. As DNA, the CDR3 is TGTGCCAGTAGGGTGAGCCTCCATTTTGCCGGGGAGCTGTTTTTT.

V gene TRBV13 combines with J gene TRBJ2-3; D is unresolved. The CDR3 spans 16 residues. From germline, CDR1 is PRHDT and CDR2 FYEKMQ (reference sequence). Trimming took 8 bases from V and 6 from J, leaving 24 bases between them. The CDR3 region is CASGGSSVGWADTQYF. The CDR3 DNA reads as TGTGCCAGCGGTGGGTCGTCGGTCGGATGGGCGGATACGCAGTATTTT.

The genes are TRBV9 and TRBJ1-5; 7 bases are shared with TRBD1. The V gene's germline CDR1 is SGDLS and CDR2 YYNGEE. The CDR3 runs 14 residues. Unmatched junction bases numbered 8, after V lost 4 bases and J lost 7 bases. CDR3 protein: CASSPRDSPQPQHF. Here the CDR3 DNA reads TGTGCCAGCAGCCCAAGGGACAGTCCCCAGCCCCAGCATTTT.

CDR3 in amino acids: CASSLSPGNTKNIQYF. CDR3 coding DNA: TGTGCCAGCAGCCTCTCCCCCGGGAACACCAAAAACATTCAGTACTTC. J is TRBJ2-4 and V is TRBV7-2; D is possibly TRBD2 (5 bases). Trimming removed 5 bases from V and 2 bases from J, with 16 bases in between. This CDR3 is built from 16 residues. Germline CDR1 SGHTA, CDR2 FQGNSA.

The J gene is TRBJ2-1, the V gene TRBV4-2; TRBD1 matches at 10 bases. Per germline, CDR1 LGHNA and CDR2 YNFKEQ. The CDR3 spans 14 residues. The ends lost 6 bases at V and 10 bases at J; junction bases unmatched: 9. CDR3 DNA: TGTGCCAGCAGTTTCGGGACAGGGGTAAGCGAGCAGTTCTTC. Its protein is CASSFGTGVSEQFF.

The CDR3 loop is CASSLGQGTEAFF. Here the CDR3 DNA reads TGTGCCAGCAGCCTAGGACAGGGAACTGAAGCTTTCTTT. The chain couples TRBV9 to TRBJ1-1; TRBD1 agrees at 8 bases. The CDR3 runs 13 residues. CDR1 and CDR2 (germline): SGDLS, YYNGEE. With 4 bases clipped from V and 5 bases from J, the junction kept 4 bases outside the gene matches.

CDR3: CASSLDPGQGPEQFF. In nucleotides, the CDR3 is TGTGCCAGCAGCTTAGACCCTGGACAGGGGCCTGAGCAGTTCTTC. The chain employs TRBV7-9 and TRBJ2-1; the match to TRBD1 covers 9 bases. The V and J ends lost 1 base and 9 bases, in that order; junction bases with no gene match: 7. Germline CDR1 and CDR2: SEHNR and FQNEAQ (reference sequence). This CDR3 is 15 amino acids long.

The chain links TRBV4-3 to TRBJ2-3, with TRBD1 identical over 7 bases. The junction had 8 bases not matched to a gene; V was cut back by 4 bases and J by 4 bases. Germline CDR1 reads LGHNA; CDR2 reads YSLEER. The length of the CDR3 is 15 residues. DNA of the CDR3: TGCGCCAGCAGCCTACTACAGGGGTCAGCAGATACGCAGTATTTT. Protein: CASSLLQGSADTQYF.

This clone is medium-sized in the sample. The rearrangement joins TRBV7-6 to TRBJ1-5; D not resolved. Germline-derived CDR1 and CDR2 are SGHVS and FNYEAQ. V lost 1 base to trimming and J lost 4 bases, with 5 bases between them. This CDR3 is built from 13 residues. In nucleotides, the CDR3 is TGTGCCAGCAGCTTAGGCAGAAATCAGCCCCAGCATTTT. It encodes CASSLGRNQPQHF.

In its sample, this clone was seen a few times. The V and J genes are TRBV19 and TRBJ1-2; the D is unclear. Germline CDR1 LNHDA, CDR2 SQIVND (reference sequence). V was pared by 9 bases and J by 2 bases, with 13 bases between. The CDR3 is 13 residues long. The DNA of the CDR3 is TGTGCCAGCAGCTTTAGGGAGAACTATGGCTACACCTTC. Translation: CASSFRENYGYTF.

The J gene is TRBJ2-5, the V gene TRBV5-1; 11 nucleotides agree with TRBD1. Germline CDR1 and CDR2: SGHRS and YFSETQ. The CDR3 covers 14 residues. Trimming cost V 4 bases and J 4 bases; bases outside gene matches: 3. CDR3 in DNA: TGCGCCAGCAGCGATGGACAGGGGGCAGAGACCCAGTACTTC. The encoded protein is CASSDGQGAETQYF.

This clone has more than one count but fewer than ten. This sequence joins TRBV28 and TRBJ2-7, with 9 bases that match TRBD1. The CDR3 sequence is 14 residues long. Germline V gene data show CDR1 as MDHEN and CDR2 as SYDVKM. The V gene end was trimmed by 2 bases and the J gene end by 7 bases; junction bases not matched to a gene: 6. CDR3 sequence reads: CASSLGTGYGEQYF. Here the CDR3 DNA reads TGTGCCAGCAGTTTAGGGACAGGGTATGGGGAGCAGTACTTC.